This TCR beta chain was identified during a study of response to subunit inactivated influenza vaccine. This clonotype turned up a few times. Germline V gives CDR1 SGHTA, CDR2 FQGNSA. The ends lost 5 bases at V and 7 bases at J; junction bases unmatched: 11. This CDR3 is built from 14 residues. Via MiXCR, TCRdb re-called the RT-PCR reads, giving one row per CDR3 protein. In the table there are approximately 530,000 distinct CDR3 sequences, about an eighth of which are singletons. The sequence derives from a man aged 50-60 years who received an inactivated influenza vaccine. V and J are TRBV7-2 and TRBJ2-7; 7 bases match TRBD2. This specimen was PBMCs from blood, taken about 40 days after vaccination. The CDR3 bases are TGTGCCAGCAGCGGAGCGGGGACCCTCGGTGAGCAGTACTTC. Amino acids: CASSGAGTLGEQYF.